This T cell receptor (beta chain) came from a study of molecular identifiers for immune sequencing clone quantification. TCRdb re-derived calls from the PCR reads in MiXCR, one entry per CDR3 protein. The data contain hundreds of thousands of distinct CDR3 sequences, 25% of them singletons. From around 18,000 to 910,000 sorted cells, naive CD8 libraries were generated with 10%, 30% or 50% RNA. This clonotype was observed many times. Sequenced material: naive CD8+ T cells from blood, with Jurkat cell RNA spiked in. Documented subset: FACS-sorted CD8+CD4-CCR7+CD45RA+ naive T cells. This TCR derives from a human donor in good health. Some libraries in this study had Jurkat cell RNA spiked in.

CDR3 nucleotide sequence: TGCAGTGCTGCACCGGGACTAGCTAGTGACGAGCAGTACTTC. Amino acid sequence: CSAAPGLASDEQYF. The chain joins TRBV20-1 to TRBJ2-7, with 9 positions matching TRBD2. V lost 5 bases, J lost 5 bases, and 10 bases stayed unmatched. Germline CDR1 DFQATT, CDR2 SNEGSKA (reference sequence). The CDR3 is made up of 14 amino acids.